These 15 T cell receptor beta chains originate from one sample sequenced in a study of vaccination effects on CD4 cells after COVID-19. Peptide-pool stimulation followed by sequencing identified expanded antigen-specific CD4+ clonotypes in the ViraFEST assay. The culture ran for around nine days before CD4+ T cells were isolated. The person acquired a PCR-confirmed SARS-CoV-2 infection between March and December 2020. Everyone in the study got two shots of either the BNT162b2 or mRNA-1273 vaccine. These receptors lack a known antigen. Sequenced by immunoSEQ multiplex PCR; TCRdb stores in-frame clones only, minus some. The profile shows fewer than 15,000 clones, roughly 66% of them singletons. This specimen consisted of CD4+ T cells from PBMCs cultured with HCoV-NL63 spike peptides, obtained after COVID-19 vaccination. The receptors stem from a human donor who had a prior SARS-CoV-2 infection.

Points on this clone: One end of the junction is discordant with germline, which a read error may explain. CDR3 residues: CASKGASSYNSPLHF. CDR3 coding DNA: TGTGCTAGCAAAGGGGCGAGCTCCTATAATTCACCCCTCCACTTT. This rearrangement joins TRBV28 to TRBJ1-6; TRBD1 might be the D (5 bases). The germline V gene has CDR1 MDHEN and CDR2 SYDVKM. The CDR3 covers 15 residues. Supplemented by reference TRBV28 and TRBJ1-6, the full variable domain reads DVKVTQSSRYLVKRTGEKVFLECVQDMDHENMFWYRQDPGLGLRLIYFSYDVKMKEKGDIPEGYSVSREKKERFSLILESASTNQTSMYLCASKGASSYNSPLHFGNGTRLTVT.

This rearrangement joins TRBV3-1 (or the pseudogene TRBV3-2) to TRBJ1-6; TRBD1 matches at 10 bases. Trimming cost V 2 bases and J 10 bases; bases outside gene matches: 2. This CDR3 region has 14 residues. In germline, CDR1 is LGHDT, CDR2 YNNKEL (reference sequence). The CDR3 bases are TGTGCCAGCAGCCAAAGGACAGGGGGGTCACCCCTCCACTTT. Protein: CASSQRTGGSPLHF.

This clone has a handful of counts. V usage is TRBV10-3 and J usage is TRBJ2-7; the D gene is possibly TRBD1 (6 bases). The germline V gene has CDR1 ENHRY and CDR2 SYGVKD. The CDR3 runs 13 residues. V was shortened by 6 bases and J by 7 bases, with 16 bases between the two germline ends. The CDR3 DNA sequence: TGTGCCATCAGGGAGACAGGCCCATTGGAGCAGTACTTC. Encoded protein: CAIRETGPLEQYF.

The J gene is TRBJ1-3, the V gene TRBV30, with TRBD1 matching over 7 bases. This CDR3 is 14 amino acids long. The germline gives CDR1 GTSNPN, CDR2 SVGIG (reference sequence). J gave up 3 bases and V 3 bases, and 5 bases lay outside the gene matches. The CDR3 region has the DNA TGTGCCTGGAGCTCCACAGGGGTTGGAAACACCATATATTTT. Protein: CAWSSTGVGNTIYF.

This clone turned up a few times. The rearrangement joins TRBV19 to TRBJ1-5; D is uncertain. Trimming pared 3 bases from V and 5 bases from J, leaving 14 bases between. Germline V gene sequence: CDR1 LNHDA, CDR2 SQIVND (reference sequence). The CDR3 consists of 15 residues. The CDR3 region is CASSIWELGYQPQHF. The CDR3 bases are TGTGCCAGTAGTATTTGGGAGCTGGGGTATCAGCCCCAGCATTTT.

This chain joins TRBV18 and TRBJ2-3; D not resolved. Between the trimmed V and J ends, which lost 0 bases and 0 bases, there was a span of 7 bases. CDR3 length: 15 residues. The germline V gene encodes CDR1 KGHSH and CDR2 LQKENI. CDR3: CASSPPFSSTDTQYF. The CDR3 region has the DNA TGTGCCAGCTCACCACCCTTTAGCAGCACAGATACGCAGTATTTT.

The chain employs TRBV19 and TRBJ2-1; TRBD1 aligns across 8 bases. There are 15 residues in the CDR3. Per germline, CDR1 LNHDA and CDR2 SQIVND (reference sequence). The J segment lost 4 bases and the V segment lost 3 bases, leaving 5 bases of the junction unmatched. The CDR3: CASSMQWDRYNEQFF. The CDR3 DNA sequence: TGTGCCAGTAGTATGCAGTGGGACAGGTACAATGAGCAGTTCTTC.

The chain has TRBV19 and TRBJ2-7; 7 bases agree with TRBD2. J was trimmed by 2 bases and V by 4 bases; bases with no gene match: 5. CDR1 LNHDA and CDR2 SQIVND come from the germline V gene (reference sequence). The CDR3 loop spans 14 amino acids. This chain's CDR3 is CASSNAGATYEQYF. As DNA, the CDR3 is TGTGCCAGTAGTAACGCGGGAGCTACCTACGAGCAGTACTTC.

In its sample, this clone is medium-sized. The chain links TRBV15 to TRBJ1-2; D is possibly TRBD1 (6 bases). V was cut by 3 bases and J by 8 bases, with 13 bases left in between. This CDR3 is built from 13 residues. The germline CDR1 and CDR2 sequences are LNHNV and YYDKDF (reference sequence). The CDR3 nucleotides read TGTGCCACCAGCAGCCGAACAGGGACGGGCTACACCTTC. Its protein is CATSSRTGTGYTF.

This clone is a singleton in its sample. The chain combines TRBV18 with TRBJ1-1; D not resolved. Germline loops: CDR1 KGHSH, CDR2 LQKENI. V was clipped by 1 base and J by 1 base, with 4 bases between them. This CDR3 has 13 residues. CDR3 sequence: CASSPQANTEAFF. DNA of the CDR3: TGTGCCAGCTCACCACAGGCGAACACTGAAGCTTTCTTT.

This rearrangement joins TRBV9 to TRBJ2-2; D tentatively reads TRBD1 or TRBD2 (5 bases each). Germline-derived CDR1 and CDR2 are SGDLS and YYNGEE. V was cut by 4 bases and J by 0 bases, with 7 bases left in between. The CDR3 extends over 14 amino acids. Here the CDR3 reads CASSPGPNTGELFF. The DNA for the CDR3 is TGTGCCAGCAGCCCGGGGCCGAACACCGGGGAGCTGTTTTTT.

Relative to its sample, this clone is medium-sized. The chain joins TRBV7-3 to TRBJ1-6; D is perhaps TRBD1 (6 bases). CDR3 length equals 15 residues. Looked up from germline, CDR1 is SGHTA and CDR2 is FQGTGA. V gave up 5 bases and J gave up 9 bases, with 17 bases separating them. CDR3 bases: TGTGCCAGCAGCCCTATGGGGGGCCTAGGTTCACCCCTCCACTTT. As protein: CASSPMGGLGSPLHF.

J is TRBJ1-2 and V is TRBV5-1; no clear D. This CDR3 is 13 amino acids long. Germline-derived CDR1 and CDR2 are SGHRS and YFSETQ. With 0 bases removed from V and 7 bases from J, the gap between germline ends came to 10 bases. CDR3 residues: CASSLESLGGYTF. CDR3 coding DNA: TGCGCCAGCAGCTTGGAATCCTTGGGTGGCTACACCTTC. Full variable domain (rest looked up from reference TRBV5-1 and TRBJ1-2): KAGVTQTPRYLIKTRGQQVTLSCSPISGHRSVSWYQQTPGQGLQFLFEYFSETQRNKGNFPGRFSGRQFSNSRSEMNVSTLELGDSALYLCASSLESLGGYTFGSGTRLTVV.

V is TRBV3-1 (or the pseudogene TRBV3-2) and J is TRBJ2-5; 8 bases are shared with TRBD2. The V segment lost 6 bases and the J segment 5 bases; nucleotides outside the gene matches: 8. The CDR3 runs to 14 residues. Germline V lookup: CDR1 LGHDT, CDR2 YNNKEL (reference sequence). The CDR3 DNA reads as TGTGCCAGCAGTCCCGGGACTAGTAGTGAGACCCAGTACTTC. It encodes CASSPGTSSETQYF.

The chain couples TRBV7-2 to TRBJ2-2; tentatively, D is TRBD2 (5 bases). CDR1 is SGHTA and CDR2 is FQGNSA in the germline V gene. The CDR3 loop spans 16 amino acids. Trimming left V 5 bases short and J 7 bases short, with 20 bases between. The CDR3 protein is CASSPAGRGLIGELFF. The CDR3 DNA reads as TGTGCCAGCAGCCCCGCCGGCCGGGGATTAATCGGGGAGCTGTTTTTT.